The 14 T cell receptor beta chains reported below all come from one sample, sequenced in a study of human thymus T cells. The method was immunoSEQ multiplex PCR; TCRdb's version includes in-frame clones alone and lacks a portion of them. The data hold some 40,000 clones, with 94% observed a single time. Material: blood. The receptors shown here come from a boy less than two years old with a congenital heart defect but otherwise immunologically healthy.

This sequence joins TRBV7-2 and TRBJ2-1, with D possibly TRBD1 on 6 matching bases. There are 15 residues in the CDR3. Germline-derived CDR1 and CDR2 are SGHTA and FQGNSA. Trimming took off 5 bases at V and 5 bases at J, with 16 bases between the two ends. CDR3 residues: CASSRRDQGHNEQFF. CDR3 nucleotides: TGTGCCAGCAGCCGCCGGGACCAGGGGCACAATGAGCAGTTCTTC.

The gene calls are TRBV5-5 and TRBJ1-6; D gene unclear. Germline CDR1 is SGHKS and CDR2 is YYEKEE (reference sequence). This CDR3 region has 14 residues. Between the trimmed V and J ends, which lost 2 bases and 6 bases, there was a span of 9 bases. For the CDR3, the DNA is TGTGCCAGCAGCTTTACAGATCTTAATTCACCCCTCCACTTT. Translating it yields CASSFTDLNSPLHF.

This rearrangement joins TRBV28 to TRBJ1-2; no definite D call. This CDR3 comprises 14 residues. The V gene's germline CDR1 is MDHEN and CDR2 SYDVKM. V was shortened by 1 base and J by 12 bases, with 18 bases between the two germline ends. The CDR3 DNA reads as TGTGCCAGCAGTTTATCCGGCGTTGGGAGGAGGGACACCTTC. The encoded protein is CASSLSGVGRRDTF.

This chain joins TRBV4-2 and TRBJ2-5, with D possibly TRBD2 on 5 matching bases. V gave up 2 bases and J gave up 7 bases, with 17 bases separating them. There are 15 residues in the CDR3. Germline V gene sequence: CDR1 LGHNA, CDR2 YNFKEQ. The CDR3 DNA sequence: TGTGCCAGCAGCCAAATCGAGGGCGGCGCTGGGACCCAGTACTTC. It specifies CASSQIEGGAGTQYF.

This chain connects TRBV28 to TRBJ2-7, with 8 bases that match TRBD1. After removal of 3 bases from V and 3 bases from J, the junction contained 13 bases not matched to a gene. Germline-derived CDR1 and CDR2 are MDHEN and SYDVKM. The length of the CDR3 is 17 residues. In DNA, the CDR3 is TGTGCCAGCAGTTTGAACCCAGGGGGCGTATCCAGCTACGAGCAGTACTTC. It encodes CASSLNPGGVSSYEQYF. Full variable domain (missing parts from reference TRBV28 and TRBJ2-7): DVKVTQSSRYLVKRTGEKVFLECVQDMDHENMFWYRQDPGLGLRLIYFSYDVKMKEKGDIPEGYSVSREKKERFSLILESASTNQTSMYLCASSLNPGGVSSYEQYFGPGTRLTVT.

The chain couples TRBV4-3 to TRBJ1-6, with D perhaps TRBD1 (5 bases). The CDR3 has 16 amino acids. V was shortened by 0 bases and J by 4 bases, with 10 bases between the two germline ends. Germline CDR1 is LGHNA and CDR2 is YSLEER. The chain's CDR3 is CASSQDPREYNSPLHF. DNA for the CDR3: TGCGCCAGCAGCCAAGATCCCAGGGAATATAATTCACCCCTCCACTTT.

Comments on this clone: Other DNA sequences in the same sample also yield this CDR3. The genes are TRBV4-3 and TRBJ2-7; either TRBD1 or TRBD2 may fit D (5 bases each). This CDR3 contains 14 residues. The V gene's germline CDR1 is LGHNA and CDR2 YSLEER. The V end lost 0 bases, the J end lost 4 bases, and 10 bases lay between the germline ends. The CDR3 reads CASSQDRGSYEQYF. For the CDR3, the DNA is TGCGCCAGCAGCCAAGATCGGGGCTCTTACGAGCAGTACTTC.

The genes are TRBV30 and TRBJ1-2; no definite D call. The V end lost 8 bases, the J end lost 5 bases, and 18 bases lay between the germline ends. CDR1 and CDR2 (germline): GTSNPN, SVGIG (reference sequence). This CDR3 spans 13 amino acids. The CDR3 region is CAQLKRWRYGYTF. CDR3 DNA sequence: TGTGCCCAACTCAAGAGGTGGCGGTATGGCTACACCTTC.

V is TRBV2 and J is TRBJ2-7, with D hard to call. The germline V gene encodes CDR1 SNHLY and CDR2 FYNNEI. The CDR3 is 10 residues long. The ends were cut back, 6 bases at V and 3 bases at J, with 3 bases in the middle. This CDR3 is CASSFYEQYF. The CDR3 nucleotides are TGTGCCAGCAGCTTCTACGAGCAGTACTTC.

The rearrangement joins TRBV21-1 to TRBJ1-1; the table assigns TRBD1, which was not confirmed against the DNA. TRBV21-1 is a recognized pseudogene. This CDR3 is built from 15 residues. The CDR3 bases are TGTGCCAGCAGCAAAGACCACAGGGAGAACACTGAAGCTTTCTTT. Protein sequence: CASSKDHRENTEAFF.

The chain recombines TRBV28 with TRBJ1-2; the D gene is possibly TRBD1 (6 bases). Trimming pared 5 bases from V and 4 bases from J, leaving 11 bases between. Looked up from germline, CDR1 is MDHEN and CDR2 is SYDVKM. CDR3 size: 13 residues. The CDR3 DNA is TGTGCCAGCAGTCCTCCAGGGGCCTATGGCTACACCTTC. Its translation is CASSPPGAYGYTF.

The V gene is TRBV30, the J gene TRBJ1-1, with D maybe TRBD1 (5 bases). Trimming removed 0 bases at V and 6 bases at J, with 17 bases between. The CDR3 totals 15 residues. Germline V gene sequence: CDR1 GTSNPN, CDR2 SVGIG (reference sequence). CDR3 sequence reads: CAWSVNAEVGAEAFF. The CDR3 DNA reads TGTGCCTGGAGTGTGAATGCCGAGGTAGGGGCTGAAGCTTTCTTT.

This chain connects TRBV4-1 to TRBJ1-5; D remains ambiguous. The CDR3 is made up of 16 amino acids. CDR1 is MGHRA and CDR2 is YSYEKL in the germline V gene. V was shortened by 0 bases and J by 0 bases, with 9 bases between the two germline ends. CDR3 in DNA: TGCGCCAGCAGCCAAGAAGGTAGGGCTAGCAATCAGCCCCAGCATTTT. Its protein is CASSQEGRASNQPQHF.

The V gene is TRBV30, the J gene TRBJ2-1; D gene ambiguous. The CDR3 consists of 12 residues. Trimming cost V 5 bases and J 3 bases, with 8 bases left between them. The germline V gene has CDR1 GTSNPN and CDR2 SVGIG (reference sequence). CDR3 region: CAWSPSYNEQFF. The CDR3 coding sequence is TGTGCCTGGTCCCCAAGCTACAATGAGCAGTTCTTC.